Given below is one T cell receptor (beta chain) in context. Its antigen is currently unknown. The data were taken from a study of CD8+ T cells in alopecia areata. Study-level information: The study gave treated patients oral tofacitinib at 5 to 10 mg twice daily.

The CDR3 has 15 residues. Trimming removed 4 bases from V and 2 bases from J, with 12 bases in between. Germline V CDR1 and CDR2: SGHTA, FQGNSA. General observations from the study: The study found TCR sharing across patients less clear than in mice, possibly for HLA reasons.

Investigators isolated RNA and reverse transcribed it into cDNA to act as the sequencing template. The table came from immunoSEQ multiplex PCR; TCRdb's copy has only in-frame clones and leaves some out. Among around 250,000 clones listed, roughly 69% were seen once. The chain combines TRBV7-2 with TRBJ2-1; either TRBD1 or TRBD2 may supply D (6 bases each). This receptor was obtained from a human donor with alopecia areata. This sample comprised CD4+ T cells sorted from blood, obtained at week 0. The CDR3 protein is CASSSRRGAYNEQFF. In DNA form, the CDR3 reads TGTGCCAGCAGCTCAAGGAGGGGGGCCTACAATGAGCAGTTCTTC.